What follows describes a single TCR beta chain. Its matching antigen is unknown. With the read ending 3 residues before the CDR3 end, the germline J gene is used to fill in that end. The sample carries other DNA sequences with the same CDR3. The CDR3 contains 13 residues. Trimming removed 7 bases from V and 5 bases from J, with 15 bases in between. Germline CDR1 and CDR2: LNHDA and SQIVND (reference sequence). This sample was included in a study of TET2 disruption in CD19-targeted CAR T cells. The sample's treatment: autologous CTL019 cells: CD19 CAR with 4-1BB and CD3 zeta domains. A CD19 CAR with TCR zeta and 4-1BB domains was used. T cells for CTL019 manufacturing were collected from peripheral blood by leukapheresis. Assay used: immunoSEQ multiplex PCR; TCRdb lists only in-frame clones, some missing. The ten top clones account for under 2.5%, within a sample of 20,000 to 30,000 clones.

V is TRBV19 and J is TRBJ2-7, with a weak D call TRBD1 (6 bases). The receptor's source is a man in his 70s with chronic lymphocytic leukemia. Sequenced material: CD8- CAR+ T cells sorted from cultured blood T cells, taken for CD19 CAR T cell therapy. Indicated subset: CD8-negative CAR-positive T cells from the infusion product. This chain's CDR3 is CASNRVAGDEQYF. The CDR3 DNA, read in part, is TGTGCCAGTAACAGAGTGGCAGGGGACGAG.